The source of this T cell receptor (beta chain) is a study of blood T cell repertoires in COVID-19. Categorization into cohorts depended on clinical history that participants reported. With 3 bases clipped from V and 6 bases from J, the junction kept 18 bases outside the gene matches. The CDR3 length is 19 residues. CDR1 and CDR2 (germline): SGHRS, YFSETQ. Measured with immunoSEQ multiplex PCR; TCRdb has only the in-frame clones, and not every one. Of approximately 210,000 clones in the sample, around 82% are singletons; the top ten hold approximately 12%. The sample was PBMCs or T cells enriched from blood (not recorded which). This clonotype was obtained from a man aged 35 to 55 who had recovered from COVID-19. This chain links TRBV5-1 with TRBJ2-7; 13 bases are a match to TRBD2. The CDR3 here is CASSSTPRWTSGSLGEQYF. The CDR3 DNA is TGCGCCAGCAGCTCCACCCCCCGATGGACTAGCGGGAGTCTGGGCGAGCAGTACTTC.